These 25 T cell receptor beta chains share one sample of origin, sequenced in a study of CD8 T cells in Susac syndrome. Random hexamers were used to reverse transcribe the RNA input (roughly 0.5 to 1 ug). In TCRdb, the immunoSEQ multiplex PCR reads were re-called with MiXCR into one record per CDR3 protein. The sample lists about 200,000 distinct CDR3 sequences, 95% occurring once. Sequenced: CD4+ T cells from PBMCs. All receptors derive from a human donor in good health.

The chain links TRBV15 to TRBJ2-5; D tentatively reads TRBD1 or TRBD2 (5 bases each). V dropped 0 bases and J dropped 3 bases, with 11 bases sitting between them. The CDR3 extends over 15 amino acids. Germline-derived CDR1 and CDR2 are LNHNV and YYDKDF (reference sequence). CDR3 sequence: CATSRDPGTEETQYF. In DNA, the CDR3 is TGTGCCACCAGCAGAGATCCCGGGACCGAAGAGACCCAGTACTTC.

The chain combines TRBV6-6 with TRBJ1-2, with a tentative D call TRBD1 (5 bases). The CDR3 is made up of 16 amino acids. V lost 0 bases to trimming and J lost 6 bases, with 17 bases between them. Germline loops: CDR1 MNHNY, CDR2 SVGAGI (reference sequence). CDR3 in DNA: TGTGCCAGCAGTTACTCCCCGGGATACGAGGGGAATGGCTACACCTTC. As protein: CASSYSPGYEGNGYTF.

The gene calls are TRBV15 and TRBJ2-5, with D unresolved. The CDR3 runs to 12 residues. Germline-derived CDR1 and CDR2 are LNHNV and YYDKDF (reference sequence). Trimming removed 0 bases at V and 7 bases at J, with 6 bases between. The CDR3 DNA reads TGTGCCACCAGCAGAGATCTGGGGACCCAGTACTTC. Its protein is CATSRDLGTQYF.

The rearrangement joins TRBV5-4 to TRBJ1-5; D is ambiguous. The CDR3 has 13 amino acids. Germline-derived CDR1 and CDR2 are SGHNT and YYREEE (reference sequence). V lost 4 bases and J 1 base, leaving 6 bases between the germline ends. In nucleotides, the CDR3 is TGTGCCAGCAGCGCAGACAGCAATCAGCCCCAGCATTTT. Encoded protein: CASSADSNQPQHF.

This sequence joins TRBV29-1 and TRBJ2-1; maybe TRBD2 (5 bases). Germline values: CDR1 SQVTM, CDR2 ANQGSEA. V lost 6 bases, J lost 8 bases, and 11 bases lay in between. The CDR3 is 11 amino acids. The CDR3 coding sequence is TGCAGCGTAGAACTAGGAGATGAGCAGTTCTTC. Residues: CSVELGDEQFF.

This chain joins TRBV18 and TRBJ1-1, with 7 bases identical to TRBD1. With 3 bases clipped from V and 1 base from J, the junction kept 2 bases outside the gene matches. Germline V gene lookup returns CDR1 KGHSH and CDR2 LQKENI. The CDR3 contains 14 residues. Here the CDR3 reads CASSPGTENTEAFF. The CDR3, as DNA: TGTGCCAGCTCACCCGGGACAGAGAACACTGAAGCTTTCTTT.

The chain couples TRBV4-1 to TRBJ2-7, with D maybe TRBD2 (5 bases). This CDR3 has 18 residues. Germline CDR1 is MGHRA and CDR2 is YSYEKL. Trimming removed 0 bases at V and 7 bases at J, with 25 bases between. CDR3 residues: CASSQDGVARRHLGEQYF. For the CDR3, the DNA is TGCGCCAGCAGCCAAGACGGGGTTGCGAGGAGGCACCTCGGAGAGCAGTACTTC.

The CDR3 nucleotides are TGTGCCAGCAGCCTAGTAGGGGACAACTATGGCTACACCTTC. Amino acid sequence: CASSLVGDNYGYTF. The chain couples TRBV7-2 to TRBJ1-2; weak D call: TRBD1 (5 bases). Deletions cut 5 bases from V and 2 bases from J, with 12 bases between. Germline values: CDR1 SGHTA, CDR2 FQGNSA. CDR3 length: 14 residues.

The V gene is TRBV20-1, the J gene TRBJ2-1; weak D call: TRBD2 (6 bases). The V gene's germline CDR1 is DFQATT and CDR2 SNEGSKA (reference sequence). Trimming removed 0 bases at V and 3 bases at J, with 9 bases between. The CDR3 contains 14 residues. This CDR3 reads CSAREASVYNEQFF. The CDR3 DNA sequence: TGCAGTGCTAGAGAGGCTAGCGTCTACAATGAGCAGTTCTTC.

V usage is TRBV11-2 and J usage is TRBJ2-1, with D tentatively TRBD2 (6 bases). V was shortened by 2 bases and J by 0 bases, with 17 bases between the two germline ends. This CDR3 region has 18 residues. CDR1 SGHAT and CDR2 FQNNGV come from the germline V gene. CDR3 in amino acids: CASSLLGLALSSYNEQFF. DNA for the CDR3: TGTGCCAGCAGCTTATTGGGCCTAGCGCTTAGCTCCTACAATGAGCAGTTCTTC.

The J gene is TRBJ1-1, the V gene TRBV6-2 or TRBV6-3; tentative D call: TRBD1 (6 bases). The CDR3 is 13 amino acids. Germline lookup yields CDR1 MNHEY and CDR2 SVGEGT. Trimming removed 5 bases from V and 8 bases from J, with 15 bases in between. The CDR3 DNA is TGTGCCAGCAGTCGCAATGGGGGCAGCGAAGCTTTCTTT. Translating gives CASSRNGGSEAFF.

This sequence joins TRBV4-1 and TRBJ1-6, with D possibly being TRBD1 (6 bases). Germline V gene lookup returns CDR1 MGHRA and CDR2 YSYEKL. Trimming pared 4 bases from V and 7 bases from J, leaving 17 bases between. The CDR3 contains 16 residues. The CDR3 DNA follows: TGCGCCAGCAGCCGAAGTTCACAGGGATCGAATTCACCCCTCCACTTT. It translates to CASSRSSQGSNSPLHF.

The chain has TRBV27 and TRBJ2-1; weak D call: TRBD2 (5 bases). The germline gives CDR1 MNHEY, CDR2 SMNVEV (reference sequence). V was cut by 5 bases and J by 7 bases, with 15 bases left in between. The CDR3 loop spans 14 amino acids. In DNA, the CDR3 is TGTGCCAGCAGTCCGGGATTTTCGCGGAATGAGCAGTTCTTC. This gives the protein CASSPGFSRNEQFF.

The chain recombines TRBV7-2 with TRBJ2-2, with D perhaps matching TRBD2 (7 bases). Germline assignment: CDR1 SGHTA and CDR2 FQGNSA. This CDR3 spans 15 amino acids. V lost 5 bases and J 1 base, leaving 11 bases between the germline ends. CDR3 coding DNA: TGTGCCAGCAGCGGGGGGGCAGAGAACACCGGGGAGCTGTTTTTT. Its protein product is CASSGGAENTGELFF.

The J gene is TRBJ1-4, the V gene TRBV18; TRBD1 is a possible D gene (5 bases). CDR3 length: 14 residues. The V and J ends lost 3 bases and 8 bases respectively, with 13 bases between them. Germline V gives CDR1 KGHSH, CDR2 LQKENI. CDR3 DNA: TGTGCCAGCTCACCGGACAACCAAAGGGAAAAACTGTTTTTT. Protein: CASSPDNQREKLFF.

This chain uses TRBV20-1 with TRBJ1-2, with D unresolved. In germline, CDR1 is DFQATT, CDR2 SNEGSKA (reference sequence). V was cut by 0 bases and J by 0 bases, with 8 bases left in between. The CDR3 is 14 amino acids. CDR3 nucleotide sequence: TGCAGTGCTAGAGATCAGACAACTAACTATGGCTACACCTTC. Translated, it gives CSARDQTTNYGYTF.

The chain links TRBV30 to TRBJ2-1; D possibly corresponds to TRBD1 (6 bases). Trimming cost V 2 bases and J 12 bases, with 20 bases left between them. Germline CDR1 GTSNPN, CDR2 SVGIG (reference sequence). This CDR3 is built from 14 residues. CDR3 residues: CAWSKGVTGTAQFF. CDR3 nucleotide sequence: TGTGCCTGGAGTAAGGGGGTTACAGGGACCGCGCAGTTCTTC.

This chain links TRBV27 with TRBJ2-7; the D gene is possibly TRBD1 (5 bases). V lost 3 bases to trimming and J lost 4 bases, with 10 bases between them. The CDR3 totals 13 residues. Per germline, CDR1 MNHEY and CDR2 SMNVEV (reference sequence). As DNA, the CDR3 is TGTGCCAGCAGTTTCTCCTCAGGGTACGAGCAGTACGTC. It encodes CASSFSSGYEQYV.

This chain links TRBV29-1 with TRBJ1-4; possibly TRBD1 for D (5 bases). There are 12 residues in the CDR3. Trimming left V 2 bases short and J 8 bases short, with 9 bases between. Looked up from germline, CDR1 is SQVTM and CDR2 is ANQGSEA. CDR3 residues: CSVEQGPEKLFF. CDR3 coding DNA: TGCAGCGTTGAACAGGGCCCCGAAAAACTGTTTTTT.

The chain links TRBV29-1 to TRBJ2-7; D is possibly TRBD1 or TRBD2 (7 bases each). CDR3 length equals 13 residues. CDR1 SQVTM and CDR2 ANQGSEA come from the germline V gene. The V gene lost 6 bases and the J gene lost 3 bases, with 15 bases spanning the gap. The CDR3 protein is CSVGEGAVYEQYF. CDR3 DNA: TGCAGCGTGGGGGAGGGGGCGGTCTACGAGCAGTACTTC.

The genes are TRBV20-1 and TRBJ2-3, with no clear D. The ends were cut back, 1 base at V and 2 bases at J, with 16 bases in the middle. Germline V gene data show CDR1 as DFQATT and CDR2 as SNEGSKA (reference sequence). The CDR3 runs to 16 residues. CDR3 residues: CSARGGLGFSTDTQYF. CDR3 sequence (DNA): TGCAGTGCTAGAGGTGGCCTTGGGTTCTCCACAGATACGCAGTATTTT.

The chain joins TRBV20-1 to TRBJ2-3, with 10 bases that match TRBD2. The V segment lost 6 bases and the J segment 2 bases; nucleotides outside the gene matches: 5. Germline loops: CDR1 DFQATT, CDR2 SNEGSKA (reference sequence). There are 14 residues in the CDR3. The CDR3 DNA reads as TGCAGTGCCCGGACTAGCGGTTACACAGATACGCAGTATTTT. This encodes CSARTSGYTDTQYF.

CDR3 protein: CASSLVPEGAQYF. The CDR3 nucleotides are TGTGCCAGCAGCTTAGTACCCGAAGGGGCCCAGTACTTC. The chain joins TRBV7-2 to TRBJ2-5; D possibly corresponds to TRBD1 (5 bases). V was clipped by 1 base and J by 9 bases, with 12 bases between them. The CDR3 covers 13 residues. Germline V gene data show CDR1 as SGHTA and CDR2 as FQGNSA.

DNA for the CDR3: TGCAGTGCTAGAGGCGGGGGGCCCACCTACGAGCAGTACTTC. It yields the protein CSARGGGPTYEQYF. J is TRBJ2-7 and V is TRBV20-1, with 8 bases identical to TRBD2. Germline CDR1 reads DFQATT; CDR2 reads SNEGSKA (reference sequence). The junction had 4 bases not matched to a gene; V was cut back by 1 base and J by 2 bases. There are 14 residues in the CDR3.

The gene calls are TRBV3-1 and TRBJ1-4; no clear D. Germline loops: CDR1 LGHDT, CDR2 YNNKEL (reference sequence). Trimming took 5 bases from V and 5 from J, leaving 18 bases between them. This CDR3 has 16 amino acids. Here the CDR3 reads CASSETTGAKNEKLFF. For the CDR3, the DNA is TGTGCCAGCAGCGAAACGACGGGAGCCAAGAATGAAAAACTGTTTTTT.